The 5 T cell receptor beta chains below all came from one sample that was sequenced in a study of shared clonotypes between healthy human individuals. Naivety among CD8 cells was defined by CD45RO negativity and positive CCR7 selection, thereby excluding terminally differentiated effector memory CD45RA+ cells. Measured with immunoSEQ multiplex PCR; TCRdb has only the in-frame clones, and not every one. The table includes around 550,000 clones, 85% to 95% detected once. Input material: naive CD8+ T cells sorted from blood. The receptors originated from a young woman in good health.

The chain is built from TRBV7-9 and TRBJ1-1; D unresolved. CDR1 and CDR2 (germline): SEHNR, FQNEAQ (reference sequence). With 4 bases removed from V and 0 bases from J, the gap between germline ends came to 12 bases. The CDR3 runs to 15 residues. As DNA, the CDR3 is TGTGCCAGCAGCTCGCCTTTATCCATGAACACTGAAGCTTTCTTT. Its protein is CASSSPLSMNTEAFF. Filled out from reference TRBV7-9 and TRBJ1-1, the complete variable domain reads DTGVSQNPRHKITKRGQNVTFRCDPISEHNRLYWYRQTLGQGPEFLTYFQNEAQLEKSRLLSDRFSAERPKGSFSTLEIQRTEQGDSAMYLCASSSPLSMNTEAFFGQGTRLTVV.

This rearrangement joins TRBV5-1 to TRBJ2-2; D possibly corresponds to TRBD1 (6 bases). Trimming stripped 1 base from V and 6 bases from J, with 13 bases between. Germline CDR1 is SGHRS and CDR2 is YFSETQ. The CDR3 loop spans 15 amino acids. For the CDR3, the DNA is TGCGCCAGCAGCTTGTTGGGGGCTAATCCCGGGGAGCTGTTTTTT. Translation: CASSLLGANPGELFF.

The chain recombines TRBV30 with TRBJ2-7; tentative D call: TRBD2 (5 bases). The germline CDR1 and CDR2 sequences are GTSNPN and SVGIG (reference sequence). The CDR3 is 15 residues long. Trimming stripped 2 bases from V and 1 base from J, with 15 bases between. For the CDR3, the DNA is TGTGCCTGGAGTAGGGCGGCCCCGGGGTCCTACGAGCAGTACTTC. Its translation is CAWSRAAPGSYEQYF.

The rearrangement joins TRBV19 to TRBJ2-7; D gene ambiguous. Trimming pared 5 bases from V and 3 bases from J, leaving 14 bases between. Looked up from germline, CDR1 is LNHDA and CDR2 is SQIVND (reference sequence). The CDR3 is made up of 14 amino acids. The CDR3 DNA reads TGTGCCAGTAGTCGTAGAGTTGAAATCTACGAGCAGTACTTC. This codes for CASSRRVEIYEQYF.

The rearrangement links TRBV27 to TRBJ1-1; TRBD1 agrees at 9 bases. Germline assignment: CDR1 MNHEY and CDR2 SMNVEV (reference sequence). With 5 bases clipped from V and 0 bases from J, the junction kept 13 bases outside the gene matches. This CDR3 is 18 amino acids long. CDR3 DNA: TGTGCCAGCAGTCTTGGGCCTGGGACAGGGTACCTGAACACTGAAGCTTTCTTT. It specifies CASSLGPGTGYLNTEAFF.